The T cell receptor (beta chain) under discussion was sequenced for a study of blood T cell repertoires in COVID-19. The CDR3 spans 14 residues. Trimming removed 0 bases from V and 7 bases from J; junction bases left unmatched: 5. Germline lookup yields CDR1 LNHNV and CDR2 YYDKDF (reference sequence). The authors' processing: It was from reference gene primer amplification that nucleated cell counts were estimated. Sequencing was performed with immunoSEQ multiplex PCR; in TCRdb, only in-frame clones are kept and a portion is missing. That table is the source of V, J and clone size, and D and trimming were worked out from the DNA. The table lists over 150,000 clones, around four fifths of them singletons.

The V call is TRBV15, the J call TRBJ2-5, with 7 bases matching TRBD1. Input material: peripheral blood. This TCR came from an elderly woman with COVID-19, enrolled during active disease. The CDR3 DNA sequence: TGTGCCACCAGCAGAGATCTGGCAGGGGGGACCCAGTACTTC. This gives the protein CATSRDLAGGTQYF. Filled out from reference TRBV15 and TRBJ2-5, the complete variable domain reads DAMVIQNPRYQVTQFGKPVTLSCSQTLNHNVMYWYQQKSSQAPKLLFHYYDKDFNNEADTPDNFQSRRPNTSFCFLDIRSPGLGDTAMYLCATSRDLAGGTQYFGPGTRLLVL.